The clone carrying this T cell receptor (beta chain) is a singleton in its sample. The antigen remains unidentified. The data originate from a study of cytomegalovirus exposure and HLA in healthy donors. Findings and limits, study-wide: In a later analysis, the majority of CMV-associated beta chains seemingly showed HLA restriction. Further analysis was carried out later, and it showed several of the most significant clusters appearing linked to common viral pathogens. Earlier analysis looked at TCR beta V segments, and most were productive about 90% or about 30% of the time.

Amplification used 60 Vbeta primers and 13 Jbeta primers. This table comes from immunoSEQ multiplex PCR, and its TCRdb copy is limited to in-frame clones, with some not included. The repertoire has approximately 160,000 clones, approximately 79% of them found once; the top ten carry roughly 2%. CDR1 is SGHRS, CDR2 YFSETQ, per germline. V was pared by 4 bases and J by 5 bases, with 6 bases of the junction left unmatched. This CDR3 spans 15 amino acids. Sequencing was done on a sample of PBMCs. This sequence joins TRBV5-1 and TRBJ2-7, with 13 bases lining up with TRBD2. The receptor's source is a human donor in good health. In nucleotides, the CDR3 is TGCGCCAGCAGCACCGGGACTAGCGGGGATAACGAGCAGTACTTC. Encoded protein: CASSTGTSGDNEQYF.